Sequencing of this T cell receptor beta chain was carried out in a study of immune heterogeneity within non-small cell lung tumors. Study conclusions and caveats: Alongside site-unique high-frequency clones, identical dominant CDR3 beta clonotypes recurred across tumor sites within a patient.

The TCR beta CDR3 region was amplified by multiplex PCR employing 32 V and 13 J primers. From the multiplex PCR reads, TCRdb called clonotypes with MiXCR, one entry per CDR3 protein. The sample lists 25,000 to 40,000 distinct CDR3 sequences, more than 25% occurring once. This clonotype came up many times. Its antigen is still unknown. Template input, which was bulk tumor genomic DNA, totaled 450 to 600 ng per sample. Biopsies that were spaced far apart were taken, several per primary tumor, during surgery. The study cohort was described as untreated, and its members had newly diagnosed non-small cell lung cancer. They went on to have curative surgery. Surgery with curative intent was being performed on the donors, who were newly diagnosed non-small cell lung cancer patients. The specimen was lung tumor tissue. This receptor was taken from a man aged 35 to 55 with non-small cell lung cancer.

CDR3: CASSTLTGDFGYTF. DNA of the CDR3: TGTGCCAGCAGTACTTTGACAGGGGATTTTGGCTACACCTTC. The rearrangement links TRBV6-1 to TRBJ1-2; 8 positions agree with TRBD1. CDR3 length equals 14 residues. J was trimmed by 7 bases and V by 5 bases; bases with no gene match: 9. Germline CDR1 reads MNHNS; CDR2 reads SASEGT.